The next 30 T cell receptor beta chains were all read from a single sample in a study of post-analysis software for immune sequencing data. Built from TCR beta cDNA, the libraries had unique molecular identifiers in them. A single record per CDR3 protein comes from TCRdb applying MiXCR to the PCR reads. The sample contains some 260,000 distinct CDR3 sequences, 36% of which appear only once. Whole-study findings and limits: There were about five TRBV segments more frequent in patients than controls, and TRBV5-6, TRBV5-1 and TRBV20-1 were among them.

Their antigens remain unidentified. Material: blood. Receptors originate from a girl aged 5 to 17 with multiple sclerosis.

This clonotype has a handful of counts. Being one base from a much bigger clone, this may be a read error. The chain combines TRBV20-1 with TRBJ2-1; 10 nucleotides align to TRBD2. Losses at the gene ends were 5 bases for V and 5 bases for J; bases not matched to a gene: 6. CDR3 size: 14 residues. Germline assignment: CDR1 DFQATT and CDR2 SNEGSKA (reference sequence). The CDR3 loop reads CSAWGLAKNNEQFF. In DNA form, the CDR3 reads TGCAGTGCTTGGGGACTAGCGAAAAACAATGAGCAGTTCTTC.

This chain joins TRBV7-9 and TRBJ2-5; 13 positions agree with TRBD2. The CDR3 contains 18 residues. From germline, CDR1 is SEHNR and CDR2 FQNEAQ (reference sequence). V shed 2 bases and J 2 bases; nucleotides not matched to a gene: 8. CDR3 sequence (DNA): TGTGCCAGCAGCTTATACAGACTAGCGGGGGGTCGGCAAGAGACCCAGTACTTC. Its protein product is CASSLYRLAGGRQETQYF.

The chain links TRBV11-2 to TRBJ2-4; the D call may be TRBD1 or TRBD2 (5 bases each). The DNA matches TRBJ2-7 better at its end, which makes the J call doubtful. The germline V gene has CDR1 SGHAT and CDR2 FQNNGV. CDR3 size: 14 residues. The CDR3 region has the DNA TGTGCCAGCAGTCCCCCCTGGGGACGCTACGAGCAGTACTTC. Its protein product is CASSPPWGRYEQYF.

A remark on this clonotype: This may stem from a read error, because a much larger clone lies one nucleotide away. The gene calls are TRBV3-1 and TRBJ1-5; TRBD1 aligns across 7 bases. The CDR3 length is 15 residues. The germline gives CDR1 LGHDT, CDR2 YNNKEL (reference sequence). This CDR3 reads CANSLRTGSNQPQHF. CDR3 nucleotides: TGTGCCAACAGCCTCCGGACAGGTAGCAATCAGCCCCAGCATTTT.

There are a few counts of this clonotype. The genes are TRBV7-9 and TRBJ2-6; 10 bases match TRBD1. V dropped 7 bases and J dropped 0; count of bases not matched to a gene: 6. Germline V CDR1 and CDR2: SEHNR, FQNEAQ (reference sequence). The CDR3 totals 17 residues. CDR3 nucleotides: TGTGCCAGCAACCCAGGGACAGGGGCCTCTGGGGCCAACGTCCTGACTTTC. Its protein product is CASNPGTGASGANVLTF.

There are many counts of this clonotype. This chain uses TRBV20-1 with TRBJ1-2, with a weak D call TRBD1 (5 bases). The length of the CDR3 is 15 residues. Trimming stripped 3 bases from V and 4 bases from J, with 18 bases between. CDR1 and CDR2 from the germline V gene are DFQATT and SNEGSKA (reference sequence). The CDR3 loop reads CSASEGLSGTYGYTF. The CDR3 DNA reads TGCAGTGCTAGCGAGGGATTATCCGGGACCTATGGCTACACCTTC.

Points on this clonotype: It may be a read error: a sequence one base away is much more abundant. The chain recombines TRBV4-1 with TRBJ2-7; 12 bases agree with TRBD2. V shed 0 bases and J 7 bases; nucleotides not matched to a gene: 10. This CDR3 contains 17 residues. Looked up from germline, CDR1 is MGHRA and CDR2 is YSYEKL. Here the CDR3 reads CASSQELGGLAGLEQYF. The CDR3 nucleotides read TGCGCCAGCAGCCAAGAATTAGGTGGACTAGCGGGACTTGAGCAGTACTTC.

The chain has TRBV4-1 and TRBJ1-1; D remains ambiguous. This CDR3 spans 14 amino acids. The germline V and J ends were trimmed by 3 bases and 3 bases, with 11 bases remaining between them. From germline, CDR1 is MGHRA and CDR2 YSYEKL. CDR3 coding DNA: TGCGCCAGCAGCCATGTAGAGGGAGACACTGAAGCTTTCTTT. As protein: CASSHVEGDTEAFF.

This clonotype came up many times. The rearrangement uses TRBV20-1 and TRBJ1-4; TRBD1 matches at 9 bases. V lost 6 bases, J lost 13 bases, and 6 bases stayed unmatched. The CDR3 runs to 11 residues. Germline CDR1 and CDR2: DFQATT and SNEGSKA (reference sequence). DNA for the CDR3: TGCAGTGCCCCGACAGGGGGACGACTGTTTTTT. Its translation is CSAPTGGRLFF.

With regard to this clonotype: This may arise from a read error, as a much more abundant clone is one base away. The chain carries TRBV15 and TRBJ1-1, with no clear D. CDR3 length: 15 residues. Germline values: CDR1 LNHNV, CDR2 YYDKDF (reference sequence). The CDR3 sequence is CAASRDVGMNTEAFF. The CDR3, as DNA: TGTGCCGCCAGCAGAGATGTGGGGATGAACACTGAAGCTTTCTTT.

On this clonotype itself: The conserved phenylalanine or tryptophan normally closing the CDR3 is absent here, so this likely arose from a read error. The chain is built from TRBV6-5 and TRBJ2-2; D gene ambiguous. The CDR3 totals 15 residues. CDR1 MNHEY and CDR2 SVGAGI come from the germline V gene. The V end lost 6 bases, the J end lost 6 bases, and 17 bases lay between the germline ends. CDR3: CASRQDLRSAGELFC. The CDR3 DNA is TGTGCCAGCAGGCAGGACCTTCGTTCCGCCGGGGAGCTGTTTTGT.

This clonotype was counted at least ten times. The V and J genes are TRBV18 and TRBJ1-1; 8 bases are shared with TRBD1. CDR1 is KGHSH, CDR2 LQKENI, per germline. Trimming took 2 bases from V and 6 from J; bases not matched to a gene: 5. The CDR3 totals 14 residues. CDR3 amino acids: CASSPRTGPAEAFF. The CDR3 nucleotides are TGTGCCAGCTCACCAAGGACAGGGCCCGCTGAAGCTTTCTTT.

Comment on this clonotype: A read error may account for a junction end that differs from germline. CDR3: CVTSPLTSGLSNTGELFF. CDR3 coding DNA: TGTGTCACCAGTCCACTAACCTCAGGGCTATCGAACACCGGGGAGCTGTTTTTT. The V and J genes are TRBV24-1 and TRBJ2-2; the D gene is possibly TRBD1 (5 bases). CDR1 is KGHDR and CDR2 is SFDVKD in the germline V gene. The CDR3 is made up of 18 amino acids.

This clonotype was counted at least ten times. The DNA for the CDR3 is TGTGCCAGCAGTCTGAGGACTAGCGGGGGAAACAATGAGCAGTTCTTC. It encodes CASSLRTSGGNNEQFF. V gene TRBV6-5 combines with J gene TRBJ2-1; 13 positions agree with TRBD2. The CDR3 is 16 residues long. Germline V gene data show CDR1 as MNHEY and CDR2 as SVGAGI. Trimming cost V 5 bases and J 5 bases; bases outside gene matches: 6.

This clonotype was seen many times. The chain carries TRBV6-2 or TRBV6-3 and TRBJ1-2; D call uncertain. The CDR3 has 12 residues. Looked up from germline, CDR1 is MNHEY and CDR2 is SVGEGT. Deletions cut 5 bases from V and 7 bases from J, with 11 bases between. The CDR3: CASSEGGSGYTF. CDR3 DNA sequence: TGTGCCAGCAGTGAAGGAGGGTCTGGCTACACCTTC.

This clonotype was seen at least ten times. The chain links TRBV2 to TRBJ2-5; 8 bases align to TRBD1. The J segment lost 5 bases and the V segment lost 4 bases, leaving 6 bases of the junction unmatched. CDR3 size: 14 residues. From germline, CDR1 is SNHLY and CDR2 FYNNEI. The DNA of the CDR3 is TGTGCCAGCAGTGGCAGGGGGCTCGGGGAGACCCAGTACTTC. Translation gives CASSGRGLGETQYF.

This clonotype was seen at least ten times. The chain employs TRBV20-1 and TRBJ2-4; weak D call: TRBD2 (5 bases). This CDR3 is built from 14 residues. Trimming shortened V by 5 bases and J by 6 bases, and 17 bases separated the two germline ends. In germline, CDR1 is DFQATT, CDR2 SNEGSKA (reference sequence). The CDR3 reads CSALPGPSGNIQYF. Here the CDR3 DNA reads TGCAGTGCTCTACCCGGGCCCAGCGGAAACATTCAGTACTTC.

This clonotype was recorded many times. The chain recombines TRBV29-1 with TRBJ1-1, with D unresolved. V lost 4 bases and J lost 2, with 11 bases in between. CDR1 SQVTM and CDR2 ANQGSEA come from the germline V gene. The CDR3 has 13 amino acids. As DNA, the CDR3 is TGCAGCGTTGCCGGACGGGTCAACACTGAAGCTTTCTTT. Protein: CSVAGRVNTEAFF.

This clonotype was seen repeatedly, ten times or more. The chain links TRBV5-5 to TRBJ1-2; 7 nucleotides agree with TRBD1. The length of the CDR3 is 14 residues. Trimming removed 4 bases from V and 2 bases from J; junction bases left unmatched: 5. Per germline, CDR1 SGHKS and CDR2 YYEKEE (reference sequence). CDR3 bases: TGTGCCAGCAGCGAGACAGGGAACAACTATGGCTACACCTTC. Translating it yields CASSETGNNYGYTF.

This clonotype was observed a few times. The chain joins TRBV7-2 to TRBJ2-4, with 9 bases that match TRBD2. The trim removed 1 base at V and 7 bases at J, leaving 14 bases unmatched. Germline V gives CDR1 SGHTA, CDR2 FQGNSA. There are 18 residues in the CDR3. CDR3 DNA: TGTGCCAGCAGCTTAGAGGCGGGAGGGCCTATAGAAAACAACATTCAGTACTTC. It is translated as CASSLEAGGPIENNIQYF.

On this clonotype: Here the CDR3 omits its conserved ending phenylalanine or tryptophan, so a read error is the likely source. V gene TRBV12-3 or TRBV12-4 combines with J gene TRBJ2-5; D remains unclear. This CDR3 has 12 amino acids. V lost 1 base and J lost 1, with 1 base in between. For the CDR3, the DNA is TGTGCCAGCAGTTTAGGCCAAGAGACCCAGTACTCC. Translating gives CASSLGQETQYS.

The rearrangement uses TRBV3-1 and TRBJ2-7; tentatively, D is TRBD2 (7 bases). This CDR3 is 14 amino acids long. Germline CDR1 and CDR2: LGHDT and YNNKEL (reference sequence). V dropped 8 bases and J dropped 2 bases, with 16 bases sitting between them. CDR3 in amino acids: CASAPTGGTYEQYF. The CDR3 DNA is TGTGCCAGCGCCCCCACGGGGGGCACCTACGAGCAGTACTTC.

This clonotype showed up many times. J is TRBJ2-1 and V is TRBV20-1; 7 positions agree with TRBD1. From germline, CDR1 is DFQATT and CDR2 SNEGSKA (reference sequence). Trimming at V came to 7 bases and at J to 5 bases, leaving 5 bases not matched to a gene. The CDR3 has 12 amino acids. In DNA form, the CDR3 reads TGCAGTGTACAGGGGTTCAACAATGAGCAGTTCTTC. It is translated as CSVQGFNNEQFF.

This clonotype was observed at least ten times. The chain joins TRBV14 to TRBJ2-1, with D perhaps matching TRBD1 (5 bases). The CDR3 is 18 amino acids. Germline CDR1 reads SGHDN; CDR2 reads FVKESK. V lost 0 bases to trimming and J lost 5 bases, with 20 bases between them. CDR3 in DNA: TGTGCCAGCAGCCAAGATCTTGGGGCCAGTTACTACCACAATGAGCAGTTCTTC. It codes for CASSQDLGASYYHNEQFF.

The V gene is TRBV5-1, the J gene TRBJ2-7; a weak D match, TRBD1 (6 bases). Trimming stripped 2 bases from V and 1 base from J, with 13 bases between. CDR3 length: 15 residues. Looked up from germline, CDR1 is SGHRS and CDR2 is YFSETQ. CDR3 residues: CASSFRGMESYEQYF. The CDR3 bases are TGCGCCAGCAGCTTCAGGGGTATGGAGTCCTACGAGCAGTACTTC.

The rearrangement uses TRBV19 and TRBJ1-1; D remains ambiguous. The CDR3 extends over 13 amino acids. Germline CDR1 reads LNHDA; CDR2 reads SQIVND (reference sequence). Trimming removed 6 bases from V and 1 base from J, with 9 bases in between. CDR3: CASSEGSNTEAFF. The CDR3 coding sequence is TGTGCCAGTAGCGAGGGCTCGAACACTGAAGCTTTCTTT.

A remark on this clonotype: Given a much more abundant clone one base away, this may be a read error. The chain carries TRBV12-3 or TRBV12-4 and TRBJ2-5; tentatively, D is TRBD2 (6 bases). There are 14 residues in the CDR3. The V gene lost 6 bases and the J gene lost 11 bases, with 22 bases spanning the gap. The CDR3 loop is CASSIRDSGNEQYF. DNA for the CDR3: TGTGCCAGCAGCATCCGGGACTCGGGCAATGAGCAGTACTTC.

Of note for this clonotype: This may arise from a read error, as a much more abundant clone is one base away. The chain employs TRBV10-3 and TRBJ2-3; D remains ambiguous. The CDR3 is 12 amino acids. Germline lookup yields CDR1 ENHRY and CDR2 SYGVKD. The CDR3 loop reads CASSETTDTQYF. In nucleotides, the CDR3 is TGTGCCAGCAGTGAGACCACAGATACGCAGTATTTT.

The chain has TRBV14 and TRBJ2-1; D might be TRBD2 (5 bases). Trimming removed 0 bases at V and 12 bases at J, with 12 bases between. The CDR3 is made up of 13 amino acids. Germline CDR1 and CDR2: SGHDN and FVKESK. CDR3 amino acids: CASSQDRSGSQFF. The CDR3 nucleotides read TGTGCCAGCAGCCAAGACCGGTCGGGGTCGCAGTTCTTC.

The rearrangement joins TRBV13 to TRBJ2-1; tentative D call: TRBD1 (6 bases). Germline V gene lookup returns CDR1 PRHDT and CDR2 FYEKMQ (reference sequence). The CDR3 is 14 residues long. Trimming stripped 5 bases from V and 8 bases from J, with 16 bases between. CDR3: CASSRATGLDEQFF. The DNA for the CDR3 is TGTGCCAGCAGCCGAGCTACAGGGTTGGATGAGCAGTTCTTC.